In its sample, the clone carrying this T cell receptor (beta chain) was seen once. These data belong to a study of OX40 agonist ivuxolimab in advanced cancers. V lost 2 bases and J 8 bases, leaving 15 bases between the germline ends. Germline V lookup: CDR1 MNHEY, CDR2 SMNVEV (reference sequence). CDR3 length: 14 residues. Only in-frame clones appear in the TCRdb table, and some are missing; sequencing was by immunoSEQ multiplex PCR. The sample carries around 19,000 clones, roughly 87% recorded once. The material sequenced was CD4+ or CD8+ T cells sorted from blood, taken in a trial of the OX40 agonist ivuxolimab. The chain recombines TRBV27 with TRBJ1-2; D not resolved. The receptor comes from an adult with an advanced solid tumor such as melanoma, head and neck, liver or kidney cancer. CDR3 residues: CASSLGVGLGGYTF. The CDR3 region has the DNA TGTGCCAGCAGTTTAGGGGTAGGGCTAGGCGGCTACACCTTC.